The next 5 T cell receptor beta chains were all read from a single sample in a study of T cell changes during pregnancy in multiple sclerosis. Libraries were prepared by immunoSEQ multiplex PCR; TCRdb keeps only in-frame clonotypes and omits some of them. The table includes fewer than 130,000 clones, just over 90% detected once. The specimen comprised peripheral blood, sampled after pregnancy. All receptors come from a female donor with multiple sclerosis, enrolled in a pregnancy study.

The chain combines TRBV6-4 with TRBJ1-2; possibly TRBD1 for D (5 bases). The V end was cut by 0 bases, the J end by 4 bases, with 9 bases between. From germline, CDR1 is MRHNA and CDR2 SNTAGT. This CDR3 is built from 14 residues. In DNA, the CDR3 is TGTGCCAGCAGTGACTCGAGTGACAGCTATGGCTACACCTTC. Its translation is CASSDSSDSYGYTF.

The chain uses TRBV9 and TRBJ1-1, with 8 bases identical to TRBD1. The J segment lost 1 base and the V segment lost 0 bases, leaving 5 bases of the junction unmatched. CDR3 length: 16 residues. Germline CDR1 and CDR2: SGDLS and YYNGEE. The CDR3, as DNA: TGTGCCAGCAGCGTAGCCCGCGGGACAGGGAACACTGAAGCTTTCTTT. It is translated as CASSVARGTGNTEAFF.

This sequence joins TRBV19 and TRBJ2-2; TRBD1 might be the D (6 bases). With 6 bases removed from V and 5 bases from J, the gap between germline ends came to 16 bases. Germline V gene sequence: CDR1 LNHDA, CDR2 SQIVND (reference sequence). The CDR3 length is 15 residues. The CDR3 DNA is TGTGCCAGTAGGACCCCGGGACATTGGACCGGGGAGCTGTTTTTT. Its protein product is CASRTPGHWTGELFF.

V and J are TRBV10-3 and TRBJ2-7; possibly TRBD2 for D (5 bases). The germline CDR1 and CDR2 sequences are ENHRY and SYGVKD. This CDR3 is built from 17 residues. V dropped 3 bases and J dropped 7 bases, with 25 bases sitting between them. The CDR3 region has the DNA TGTGCCATCAGTGACACCGGGATTCCTGACGATAAAGGGGAGCAGTACTTC. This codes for CAISDTGIPDDKGEQYF.

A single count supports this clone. CDR3 in DNA: TGTGCCAGCAGCGGAGAAAGAGTGCCCCAGCATTTT. Encoded protein: CASSGERVPQHF. This chain uses TRBV21-1 with TRBJ1-5. TRBV21-1 is marked as a pseudogene. The CDR3 is 12 residues long.